These 28 T cell receptor beta chains were sequenced from one sample in a study of CXCR3-negative and CXCR3-positive naive CD8 T cells. UMI-labeled 5' RACE TRB cDNA libraries were prepared from the cells. From the 5' RACE reads, TCRdb lists one entry per CDR3 protein and no DNA. The data include about 62,000 distinct CDR3 sequences; the top ten clones carry about 4.5%. The sample was naive CXCR3- CD8+ T cells from blood. Subset indicated: CD45RO-CCR7+CD27+CD95- naive CD8+ T cells lacking CXCR3 (TNR3-). These receptors all come from a human donor in good health. Some clones in this sample may be carry-over from other donors' samples.

CDR3 protein: CSVGLVGELFF. The rearrangement uses TRBV29-1 and TRBJ2-2; TCRdb's D call, TRBD2, is unchecked because there is no DNA. The CDR3 consists of 11 residues. Germline V CDR1 and CDR2: SQVTM, ANQGSEA.

CDR3: CASSESTDTQYF. The chain has TRBV5-1 and TRBJ2-3. This CDR3 spans 12 amino acids. CDR1 SGHRS and CDR2 YFSETQ come from the germline V gene.

The chain combines TRBV12-3 or TRBV12-4 with TRBJ1-2. The CDR3 sequence is 15 residues long. The chain's CDR3 is CASSPSQYSLDGYTF.

The chain combines TRBV29-1 with TRBJ1-1. CDR3 length: 14 residues. The germline V gene has CDR1 SQVTM and CDR2 ANQGSEA. CDR3 sequence: CSVEGGGRGTEAFF.

The chain uses TRBV20-1 and TRBJ2-1; the D gene TCRdb calls, TRBD2, cannot be checked with no DNA. Germline CDR1 reads DFQATT; CDR2 reads SNEGSKA (reference sequence). CDR3 length: 15 residues. The CDR3 loop reads CSAPGGTRLFDEQFF.

The V gene is TRBV28, the J gene TRBJ2-2; TCRdb reports TRBD2, a call that lacks DNA to check it against. This CDR3 comprises 17 residues. Germline-derived CDR1 and CDR2 are MDHEN and SYDVKM. The CDR3 reads CASSPIAGAENTGELFF.

The chain carries TRBV10-3 and TRBJ2-1; TCRdb's D call of TRBD1 is untestable without DNA. Germline CDR1 and CDR2: ENHRY and SYGVKD. CDR3 length equals 14 residues. This chain's CDR3 is CAISDGGLYNEQFF.

The chain links TRBV23-1 to TRBJ2-7; TCRdb names TRBD2, which stays unverified in the absence of DNA. TRBV23-1 is classed as an ORF, of uncertain function. The CDR3 consists of 12 residues. The CDR3 region is CAIPRGIYEQYF.

This chain links TRBV29-1 with TRBJ1-1. The CDR3 covers 12 residues. CDR1 SQVTM and CDR2 ANQGSEA come from the germline V gene. The chain's CDR3 is CSVVLANTEAFF.

This chain joins TRBV7-3 and TRBJ2-7; the D gene TCRdb calls, TRBD1, cannot be checked with no DNA. Germline loops: CDR1 SGHTA, CDR2 FQGTGA. The CDR3 sequence is 14 residues long. The CDR3: CASSLQGPSYEQYF.

The CDR3 reads CSGINRDSVAYEQYF. V is TRBV29-1 and J is TRBJ2-7; TCRdb's assignment of TRBD1 cannot be checked, as there is no DNA. The V gene's germline CDR1 is SQVTM and CDR2 ANQGSEA. This CDR3 contains 15 residues.

This rearrangement joins TRBV11-2 to TRBJ1-4; the D call from TCRdb, TRBD1, cannot be confirmed without DNA. Germline V gene data show CDR1 as SGHAT and CDR2 as FQNNGV. CDR3 size: 14 residues. The CDR3 spells CASSQWGGLEKLFF.

V is TRBV20-1 and J is TRBJ2-7; TCRdb's D call of TRBD1 is untestable without DNA. The V gene's germline CDR1 is DFQATT and CDR2 SNEGSKA (reference sequence). The CDR3 is made up of 21 amino acids. CDR3 loop: CSASLSDLGLWTGNSGYEQYF.

The chain couples TRBV29-1 to TRBJ2-1. CDR3 length equals 11 residues. CDR1 SQVTM and CDR2 ANQGSEA come from the germline V gene. This CDR3 is CSVEYWNEQFF.

The chain combines TRBV20-1 with TRBJ1-2. Germline values: CDR1 DFQATT, CDR2 SNEGSKA (reference sequence). CDR3 length equals 13 residues. The CDR3 reads CSARDMGWGGYTF.

Here the CDR3 reads CASSPRDSHTGELFF. The rearrangement links TRBV28 to TRBJ2-2; TCRdb calls TRBD1, which cannot be checked without DNA. The CDR3 covers 15 residues. Germline values: CDR1 MDHEN, CDR2 SYDVKM.

The chain couples TRBV15 to TRBJ1-6; TCRdb's D call of TRBD1 is untestable without DNA. CDR1 and CDR2 from the germline V gene are LNHNV and YYDKDF (reference sequence). The CDR3 runs to 14 residues. The CDR3 region is CATSRDREWSPLHF.

The V and J genes are TRBV25-1 and TRBJ1-6. CDR3 length: 18 amino acids. Germline CDR1 and CDR2: MGHDK and SYGVNS. This CDR3 reads CASSESQSWSSYNSPLHF.

The chain combines TRBV6-5 with TRBJ1-5. Germline V gives CDR1 MNHEY, CDR2 SVGAGI. This CDR3 is 14 amino acids long. CDR3 amino acids: CASSYGGLNQPQHF.

The chain joins TRBV28 to TRBJ2-4; TCRdb indicates TRBD1, and absent DNA this call remains unverified. Germline V CDR1 and CDR2: MDHEN, SYDVKM. The CDR3 runs to 16 residues. The CDR3 region is CASTPLVQGPTNIQYF.

CDR3: CASSASWGSGQETQYF. The gene calls are TRBV12-3 or TRBV12-4 and TRBJ2-5; the TRBD1 assignment by TCRdb is unverifiable without DNA. The CDR3 has 16 residues.

The chain recombines TRBV29-1 with TRBJ1-2. CDR3 length: 13 residues. The germline gives CDR1 SQVTM, CDR2 ANQGSEA. This CDR3 is CSVAGGISYGYTF.

This rearrangement joins TRBV7-9 to TRBJ1-5. The CDR3 loop spans 16 amino acids. Germline values: CDR1 SEHNR, CDR2 FQNEAQ (reference sequence). The CDR3 loop is CASSLGWAARDQPQHF.

This chain joins TRBV9 and TRBJ2-7; TCRdb gives TRBD1 as the D gene, but with no DNA this cannot be confirmed. This CDR3 is built from 14 residues. CDR1 is SGDLS, CDR2 YYNGEE, per germline. The CDR3 sequence is CAISDSGEDYEQYF. The entire variable domain, with the rest obtained from reference TRBV9 and TRBJ2-7, is as follows: DSGVTQTPKHLITATGQRVTLRCSPRSGDLSVYWYQQSLDQGLQFLIQYYNGEERAKGNILERFSAQQFPDLHSELNLSSLELGDSALYFCAISDSGEDYEQYFGPGTRLTVT.

The chain's CDR3 is CASSLTSEETQYF. V gene TRBV7-3 combines with J gene TRBJ2-5. The germline V gene has CDR1 SGHTA and CDR2 FQGTGA. The CDR3 extends over 13 amino acids.

V and J are TRBV4-3 and TRBJ1-6; TCRdb picks TRBD1, but there is no DNA to check that call. The germline CDR1 and CDR2 sequences are LGHNA and YSLEER. The CDR3 covers 14 residues. CDR3: CASSQAVGVSPLHF.

This chain joins TRBV7-9 and TRBJ2-7; TCRdb picks TRBD2, but there is no DNA to check that call. This CDR3 is built from 14 residues. CDR1 and CDR2 (germline): SEHNR, FQNEAQ (reference sequence). CDR3 residues: CASSLTAGRVEQYF. Full variable domain (missing parts from reference TRBV7-9 and TRBJ2-7): DTGVSQNPRHKITKRGQNVTFRCDPISEHNRLYWYRQTLGQGPEFLTYFQNEAQLEKSRLLSDRFSAERPKGSFSTLEIQRTEQGDSAMYLCASSLTAGRVEQYFGPGTRLTVT.

The chain is built from TRBV7-2 and TRBJ2-7; the TCRdb D gene call, TRBD1, has no DNA to confirm it. Per germline, CDR1 SGHTA and CDR2 FQGNSA. The CDR3 loop spans 15 amino acids. CDR3 amino acids: CASSDSWDREYEQYF.